This T cell receptor (beta chain) was recovered during a study of cytomegalovirus exposure and HLA in healthy donors. Whole-study findings and limits: TCR beta chains numbering some 160 were designated cytomegalovirus-associated.

PCR primers comprised 60 Vbeta and 13 Jbeta primers. Assay used: immunoSEQ multiplex PCR; TCRdb lists only in-frame clones, some missing. The sample records more than 95,000 clones, roughly three quarters being singletons. The germline gives CDR1 MNHEY, CDR2 SVGAGI. The CDR3 sequence is 14 residues long. With 6 bases clipped from V and 1 base from J, the junction kept 4 bases outside the gene matches. This clone was recorded only once. The target antigen is unknown. The chain recombines TRBV6-5 with TRBJ2-7; the match to TRBD1 covers 9 bases. This TCR was recovered from a man aged 35 to 55 in good health and CMV-seronegative. Sequenced material: PBMCs. The CDR3, as DNA: TGTGCCAGCAGGCTGGGGACAGGGTCCTACGAGCAGTACTTC. This codes for CASRLGTGSYEQYF.